This T cell receptor (beta chain) was observed in a study of cytomegalovirus exposure and HLA in healthy donors. Study at large: Among the 398 genotyped donors, 81% were placed in the Caucasian-associated ancestry cluster.

Regarding the study as a whole: Differences between HLA loci emerged in a later analysis of TCR association rates, with DRB1 most and HLA-C fewest. It has been reported that TCR beta sequences accurately predicted the HLA-A and HLA-B alleles of most subjects. Productive status was seen about 90% or about 30% of the time for most TCR beta V segments in an earlier analysis.

In regard to this clone: No antigen is known for it.

PCR involved 60 Vbeta and 13 Jbeta primers. Clones were read by immunoSEQ multiplex PCR, and TCRdb kept only the in-frame ones, dropping some. Of around 250,000 clones listed, roughly four fifths are singletons. J was trimmed by 8 bases and V by 7 bases; bases with no gene match: 8. The germline V gene encodes CDR1 LNHDA and CDR2 SQIVND (reference sequence). The CDR3 runs to 14 residues. This TCR was sampled from a woman aged 55-70 years in good health and CMV-seropositive. Sequencing was done on a sample of PBMCs. V is TRBV19 and J is TRBJ2-1; 10 bases match TRBD1. For the CDR3, the DNA is TGTGCCAGTAACTGGGGACAGGGGTGGGATGAGCAGTTCTTC. The encoded protein is CASNWGQGWDEQFF. Drawing the rest from reference TRBV19 and TRBJ2-1, the complete variable domain is DGGITQSPKYLFRKEGQNVTLSCEQNLNHDAMYWYRQDPGQGLRLIYYSQIVNDFQKGDIAEGYSVSREKKESFPLTVTSAQKNPTAFYLCASNWGQGWDEQFFGPGTRLTVL.